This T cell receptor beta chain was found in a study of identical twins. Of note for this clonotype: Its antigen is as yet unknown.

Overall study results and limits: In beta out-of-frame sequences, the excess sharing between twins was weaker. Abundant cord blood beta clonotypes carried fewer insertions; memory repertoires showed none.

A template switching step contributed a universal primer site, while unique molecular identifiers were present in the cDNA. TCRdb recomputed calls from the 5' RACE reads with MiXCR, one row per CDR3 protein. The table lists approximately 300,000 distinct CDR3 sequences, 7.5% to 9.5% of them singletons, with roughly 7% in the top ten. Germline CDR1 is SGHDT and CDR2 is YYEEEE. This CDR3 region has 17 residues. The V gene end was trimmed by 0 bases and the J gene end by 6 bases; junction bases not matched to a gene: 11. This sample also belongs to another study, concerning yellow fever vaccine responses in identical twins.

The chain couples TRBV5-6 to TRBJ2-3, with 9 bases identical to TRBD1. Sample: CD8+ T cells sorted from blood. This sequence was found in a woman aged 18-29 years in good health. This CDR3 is CASSLVDRTGDVDTQYF. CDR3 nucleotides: TGTGCCAGCAGCTTGGTCGATAGGACAGGGGATGTGGATACGCAGTATTTT.